This T cell receptor beta chain was recorded in a study of T cells in localized non-small cell lung cancer. Clones were sequenced by immunoSEQ multiplex PCR, and TCRdb holds only the in-frame ones, with some missing. The sample yields 64,000 or so clones, roughly 90% seen once. Germline V gene lookup returns CDR1 MNHNS and CDR2 SASEGT. V was pared by 3 bases and J by 8 bases, with 8 bases between. There are 12 residues in the CDR3. V gene TRBV6-1 combines with J gene TRBJ2-1; D is tentatively TRBD1 or TRBD2 (6 bases each). The sequence was collected from a woman aged 40-70 years with stage I lung adenocarcinoma. The sample in question was peripheral blood, obtained before any cancer treatment. The CDR3 DNA follows: TGTGCCAGCAGTGACGGGGGCTATGAGCAGTTCTTC. Translating it yields CASSDGGYEQFF.